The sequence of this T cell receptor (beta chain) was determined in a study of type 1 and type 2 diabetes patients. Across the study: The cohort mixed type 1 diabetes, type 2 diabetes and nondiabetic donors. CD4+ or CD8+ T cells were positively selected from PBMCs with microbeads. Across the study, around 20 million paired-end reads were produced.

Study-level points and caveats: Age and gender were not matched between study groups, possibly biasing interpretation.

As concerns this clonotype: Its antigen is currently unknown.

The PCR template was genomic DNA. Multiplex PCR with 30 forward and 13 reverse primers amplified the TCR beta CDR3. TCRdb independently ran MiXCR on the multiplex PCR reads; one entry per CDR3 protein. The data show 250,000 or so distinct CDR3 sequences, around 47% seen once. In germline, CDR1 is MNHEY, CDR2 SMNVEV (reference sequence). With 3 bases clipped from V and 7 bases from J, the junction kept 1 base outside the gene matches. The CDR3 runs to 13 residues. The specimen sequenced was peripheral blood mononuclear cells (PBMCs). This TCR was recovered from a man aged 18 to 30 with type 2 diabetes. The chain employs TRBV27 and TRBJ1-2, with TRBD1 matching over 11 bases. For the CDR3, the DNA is TGTGCCAGCAGTTTTGGGACAGGGGGTGGCTACACCTTC. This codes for CASSFGTGGGYTF.